The rows below give T cell receptor beta chains drawn from one sample of a study of Graves' ophthalmopathy and Graves' hyperthyroidism. TCRdb analysed the multiplex PCR reads with MiXCR anew, one entry per CDR3 protein. The table has about 1.2 million distinct CDR3 sequences, about 38% seen once. The specimen was peripheral blood or thyroid tissue (not recorded which). The receptors stem from an adult man with Graves' hyperthyroidism. Each CDR3 is given with its conserved first and last residue. The D gene is left open where the match is weak. Part of the rows lack a size; the others show once, few, many or a class for expanded clones.

V,size,J,D,CDR3,DNA
TRBV7-9,.,TRBJ1-3,.,CASSLVETTIYF,TGTGCCAGCAGCTTAGTAGAAACCACCATATATTTT
TRBV20-1,.,TRBJ1-5,TRBD1,CSARDHRTGVSQNSNQPQHF,TGCAGTGCTAGAGATCACAGGACAGGGGTCTCACAAAATAGCAATCAGCCCCAGCATTTT
TRBV19,.,TRBJ1-1,.,CASSITGLLGVTEAFF,TGTGCCAGTAGTATAACAGGACTATTGGGTGTCACTGAAGCTTTCTTT
TRBV7-6,many,TRBJ1-3,.,CASSFMSPRSGSGNTIYF,TGTGCCAGCAGCTTTATGTCCCCTCGAAGCGGCTCTGGAAACACCATATATTTT
TRBV20-1,many,TRBJ2-1,.,CSAHSSYNEQFF,TGCAGTGCTCACAGCTCCTACAATGAGCAGTTCTTC
TRBV28,few,TRBJ1-2,TRBD1,CASSFDPSGQLDYGYTF,TGTGCCAGCAGTTTCGATCCGTCGGGACAGCTTGACTATGGCTACACCTTC
TRBV20-1,.,TRBJ1-5,TRBD1,CSARVGTGGHNQPQHF,TGCAGTGCTAGAGTCGGGACAGGGGGTCACAATCAGCCCCAGCATTTT
TRBV25-1,.,TRBJ1-1,.,CASSTQGVTEAFF,TGTGCCAGCAGTACACAGGGAGTAACTGAAGCTTTCTTT
TRBV7-9,many,TRBJ2-2,.,CASSQRKTEPNTGELFF,TGTGCCAGCAGCCAAAGAAAGACCGAACCCAACACCGGGGAGCTGTTTTTT
TRBV14,.,TRBJ1-6,TRBD1,CASSRSGDGTGAVNSPLHF,TGTGCCAGCAGTAGGTCCGGGGACGGAACAGGGGCGGTCAATTCACCCCTCCACTTT
TRBV29-1,.,TRBJ1-2,.,CSSQAHTGLYGYTF,TGCAGCAGCCAAGCCCACACAGGACTTTATGGCTACACCTTC
TRBV29-1,many,TRBJ2-2,.,CSVEPRVGRHTGELFF,TGCAGCGTTGAACCCAGGGTTGGTCGGCACACCGGGGAGCTGTTTTTT
TRBV7-3,few,TRBJ2-6,.,CASSFKGANVLTF,TGTGCCAGCAGCTTCAAGGGGGCCAACGTCCTGACTTTC
TRBV20-1,few,TRBJ2-5,TRBD2,CSAQRGGKEETQYF,TGCAGTGCCCAACGCGGGGGTAAGGAAGAGACCCAGTACTTC
TRBV11-2,many,TRBJ1-1,.,CASSVIGTEAFF,TGTGCCAGCAGCGTAATAGGGACTGAAGCTTTCTTT
TRBV18,few,TRBJ2-7,.,CASSPPSRQDEQYF,TGTGCCAGCTCACCACCTTCGCGCCAAGACGAGCAGTACTTC
TRBV4-1,.,TRBJ2-7,.,CASSPETGSGEWEKYF,TGCGCCAGCAGCCCAGAAACGGGGTCAGGGGAGTGGGAGAAGTACTTC
TRBV6-5,few,TRBJ2-7,.,CAASGTESSYEQYF,TGTGCCGCTTCCGGGACGGAGAGCTCCTACGAGCAGTACTTC
TRBV12-3/TRBV12-4,few,TRBJ2-5,.,CASSATVNGETQYF,TGTGCCAGCAGTGCGACAGTAAACGGCGAGACCCAGTACTTC
TRBV5-1,few,TRBJ1-2,TRBD1,CASSQTRGLDYGYTF,TGCGCCAGCAGCCAGACAAGGGGGCTGGACTATGGCTACACCTTC
TRBV29-1,many,TRBJ2-2,.,CSVRANTGELFF,TGCAGCGTCAGGGCCAACACCGGGGAGCTGTTTTTT
TRBV10-3,.,TRBJ1-6,TRBD1,CAIRAGTGSNVSPLHF,TGTGCCATCAGGGCCGGGACAGGCTCTAACGTTTCACCCCTCCACTTT
TRBV18,.,TRBJ2-7,.,CASSPPDAGLTYEQYF,TGTGCCAGCTCACCACCGGACGCAGGATTGACCTACGAGCAGTACTTC
TRBV10-2,.,TRBJ1-2,TRBD1,CASKGAGGYTF,TGCGCCAGCAAGGGGGCCGGTGGCTACACCTTC
TRBV3-2,.,TRBJ1-1,.,CASSQEVGAWNTEAFF,TGTGCCAGCAGCCAAGAGGTAGGGGCCTGGAACACTGAAGCTTTCTTT
TRBV10-3,.,TRBJ2-7,.,CAISGGNEQYF,TGTGCCATCAGTGGGGGAAACGAGCAGTACTTC
TRBV29-1,.,TRBJ1-2,TRBD1,CSVCHRGYGYTF,TGCAGCGTTTGCCACAGGGGCTATGGCTACACCTTC
TRBV29-1,many,TRBJ2-5,TRBD1,CSVVGTENQETQYF,TGCAGCGTTGTAGGGACAGAAAACCAAGAGACCCAGTACTTC
TRBV20-1,few,TRBJ1-3,.,CSARTGGNTIYF,TGCAGTGCTAGAACCGGTGGAAACACCATATATTTT
TRBV10-2,.,TRBJ1-2,TRBD1,CASSEPDRQGGYTF,TGCGCCAGCAGTGAGCCGGACAGGCAGGGGGGCTACACCTTC
TRBV12-3/TRBV12-4,many,TRBJ1-1,.,CASSFEGFLTEAFF,TGTGCCAGCAGTTTTGAGGGCTTTCTCACTGAAGCTTTCTTT
TRBV19,.,TRBJ1-2,.,CASSIRGLGYTF,TGTGCCAGTAGTATCCGGGGGCTAGGCTACACCTTC
TRBV4-3,few,TRBJ2-7,TRBD1,CASSPQTGLGNEQYF,TGCGCCAGCAGCCCCCAGACAGGGTTGGGAAACGAGCAGTACTTC
TRBV9,.,TRBJ2-7,.,CASSQETGTGPYEQYF,TGTGCCAGCAGCCAAGAGACCGGGACTGGCCCTTACGAGCAGTACTTC
TRBV7-2,many,TRBJ2-2,.,CASKITGELFF,TGTGCCAGCAAAATAACCGGGGAGCTGTTTTTT
TRBV9,few,TRBJ2-7,TRBD1,CASSVDGGQGGGNGYEQYF,TGTGCCAGCAGCGTAGATGGCGGACAGGGGGGCGGGAACGGCTACGAGCAGTACTTC
TRBV13,many,TRBJ1-2,.,CASSLRVSYGYTF,TGTGCCAGCAGCTTGAGGGTATCCTATGGCTACACCTTC
TRBV7-2,.,TRBJ1-3,.,CASSLPTTPVGGNTIYF,TGTGCCAGCAGCCTACCAACCACCCCGGTGGGAGGAAACACCATATATTTT
TRBV27,few,TRBJ2-2,.,CASTDQGYTGELFF,TGTGCCAGTACGGATCAGGGTTACACCGGGGAGCTGTTTTTT
TRBV11-2,few,TRBJ2-7,TRBD2,CASSLKGLAGPYEQYF,TGTGCCAGCAGCTTAAAGGGTCTAGCGGGACCCTACGAGCAGTACTTC
TRBV29-1,few,TRBJ2-7,.,CSALLPGHSYEQYF,TGCAGCGCTCTCCTCCCGGGACATAGCTACGAGCAGTACTTC
TRBV12-3/TRBV12-4,.,TRBJ1-1,TRBD1,CASTKRQGGMNTEAFF,TGTGCCAGCACGAAGCGACAGGGAGGTATGAACACTGAAGCTTTCTTT
TRBV7-2,.,TRBJ1-3,TRBD1,CASSADRDSFYGNTIYF,TGTGCCAGCAGCGCCGACCGGGACAGCTTTTATGGAAACACCATATATTTT
TRBV10-3,many,TRBJ2-7,.,CAISESAPGVSSYEQYF,TGTGCCATCAGTGAGTCCGCCCCCGGAGTTAGCTCCTACGAGCAGTACTTC
TRBV20-1,.,TRBJ2-5,.,CSAIVGRETQYF,TGCAGTGCCATAGTGGGCCGGGAGACCCAGTACTTC
TRBV20-1,.,TRBJ2-7,TRBD2,CSATPSGRVHEQYF,TGCAGTGCTACCCCTAGCGGGAGGGTCCACGAGCAGTACTTC